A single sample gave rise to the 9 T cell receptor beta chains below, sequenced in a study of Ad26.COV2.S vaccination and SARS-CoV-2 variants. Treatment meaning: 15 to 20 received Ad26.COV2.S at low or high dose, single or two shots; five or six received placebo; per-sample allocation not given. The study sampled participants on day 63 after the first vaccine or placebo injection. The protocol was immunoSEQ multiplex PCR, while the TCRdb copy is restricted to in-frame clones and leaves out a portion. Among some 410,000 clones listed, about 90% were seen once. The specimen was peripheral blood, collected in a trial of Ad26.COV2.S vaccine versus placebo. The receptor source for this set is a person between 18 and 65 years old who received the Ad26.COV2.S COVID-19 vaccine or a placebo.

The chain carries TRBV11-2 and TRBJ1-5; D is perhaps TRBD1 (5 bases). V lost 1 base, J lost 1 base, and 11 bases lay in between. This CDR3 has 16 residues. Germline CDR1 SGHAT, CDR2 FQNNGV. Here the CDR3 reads CASSLGGWGSNQPQHF. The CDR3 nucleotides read TGTGCCAGCAGCTTAGGAGGGTGGGGCAGCAATCAGCCCCAGCATTTT.

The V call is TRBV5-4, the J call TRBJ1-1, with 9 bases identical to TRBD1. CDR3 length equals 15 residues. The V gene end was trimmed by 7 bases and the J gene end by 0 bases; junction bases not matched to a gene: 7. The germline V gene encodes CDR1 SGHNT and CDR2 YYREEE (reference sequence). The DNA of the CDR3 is TGTGCCAGCCGAACACAGGGGGCAATGAACACTGAAGCTTTCTTT. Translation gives CASRTQGAMNTEAFF.

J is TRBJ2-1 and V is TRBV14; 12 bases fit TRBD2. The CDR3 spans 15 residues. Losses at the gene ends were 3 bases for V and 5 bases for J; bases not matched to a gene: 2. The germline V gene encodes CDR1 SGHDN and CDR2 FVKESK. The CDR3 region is CASSQLAGGDNEQFF. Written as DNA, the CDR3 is TGTGCCAGCAGCCAGCTAGCGGGGGGGGACAATGAGCAGTTCTTC.

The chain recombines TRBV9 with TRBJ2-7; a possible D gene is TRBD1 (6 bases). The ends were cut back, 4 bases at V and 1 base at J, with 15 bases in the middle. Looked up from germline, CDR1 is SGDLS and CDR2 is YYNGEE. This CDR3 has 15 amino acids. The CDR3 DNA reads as TGTGCCAGCAGCCCCCGGACAGATTCGTCCTACGAGCAGTACTTC. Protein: CASSPRTDSSYEQYF. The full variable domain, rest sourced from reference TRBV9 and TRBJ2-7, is DSGVTQTPKHLITATGQRVTLRCSPRSGDLSVYWYQQSLDQGLQFLIQYYNGEERAKGNILERFSAQQFPDLHSELNLSSLELGDSALYFCASSPRTDSSYEQYFGPGTRLTVT.

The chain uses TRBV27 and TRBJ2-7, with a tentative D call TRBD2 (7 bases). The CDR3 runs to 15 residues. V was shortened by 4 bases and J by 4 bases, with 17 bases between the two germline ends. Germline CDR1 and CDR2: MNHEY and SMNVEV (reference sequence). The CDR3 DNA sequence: TGTGCCAGCAGTTCGGATCAGGGAGGGGGGTACGAGCAGTACTTC. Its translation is CASSSDQGGGYEQYF.

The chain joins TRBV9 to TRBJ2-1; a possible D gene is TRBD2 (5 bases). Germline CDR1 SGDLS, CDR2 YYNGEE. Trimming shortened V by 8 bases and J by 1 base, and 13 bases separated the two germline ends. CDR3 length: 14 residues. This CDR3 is CASNSDISYNEQFF. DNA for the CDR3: TGTGCCAGTAATAGCGACATATCCTACAATGAGCAGTTCTTC.

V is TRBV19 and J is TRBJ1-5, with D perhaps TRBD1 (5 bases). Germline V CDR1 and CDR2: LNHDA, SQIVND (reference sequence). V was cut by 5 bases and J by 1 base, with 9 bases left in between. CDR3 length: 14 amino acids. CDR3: CASSFRESNQPQHF. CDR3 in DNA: TGTGCCAGTAGTTTCAGGGAGAGCAATCAGCCCCAGCATTTT.

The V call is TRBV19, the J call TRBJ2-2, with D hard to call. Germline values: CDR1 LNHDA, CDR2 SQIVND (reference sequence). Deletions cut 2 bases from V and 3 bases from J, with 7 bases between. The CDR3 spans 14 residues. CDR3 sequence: CASSIRADTGELFF. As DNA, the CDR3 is TGTGCCAGTAGTATAAGGGCAGACACCGGGGAGCTGTTTTTT.

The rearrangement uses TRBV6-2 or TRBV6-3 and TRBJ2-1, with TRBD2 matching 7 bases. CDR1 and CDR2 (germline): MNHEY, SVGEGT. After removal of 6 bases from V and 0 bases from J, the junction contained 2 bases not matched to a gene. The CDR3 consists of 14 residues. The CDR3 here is CASSSGASYNEQFF. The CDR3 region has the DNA TGTGCCAGCAGCAGCGGGGCCTCCTACAATGAGCAGTTCTTC.